Sequencing of this T cell receptor (beta chain) was carried out in a study of T cell repertoires in ileal Crohn's disease. Across the study: Median disease duration was roughly 8.5 years; 35% to 45% smoked at surgery. M6 samples are neoterminal ileum biopsies from postoperative colonoscopy. Study-level points and caveats: All patients with clonality above 26.8% had endoscopic recurrence. Compared with non-smokers, active smokers at surgery showed more clonal expansions.

V was clipped by 0 bases and J by 4 bases, with 13 bases between them. The germline V gene has CDR1 MNHEY and CDR2 SVGAGI. The CDR3 is 16 residues long. A remark on this clone: Its antigen remains unidentified.

Here immunoSEQ multiplex PCR was the method, and the copy in TCRdb shows in-frame clones only, minus some. Seen here are 9,500 to 15,000 clones, about 81% observed once, and the top ten hold about 11%. The sample's time point: neoterminal ileum biopsy at postoperative endoscopy, about 6 months after surgery. The chain combines TRBV6-5 with TRBJ1-3, with D perhaps TRBD1 (6 bases). Sequencing was carried out using ileal tissue. The TCR was taken from an adult with Crohn's disease. This CDR3 reads CASSYSGAGPGNTIYF. DNA for the CDR3: TGTGCCAGCAGTTACTCGGGGGCAGGGCCCGGAAACACCATATATTTT.